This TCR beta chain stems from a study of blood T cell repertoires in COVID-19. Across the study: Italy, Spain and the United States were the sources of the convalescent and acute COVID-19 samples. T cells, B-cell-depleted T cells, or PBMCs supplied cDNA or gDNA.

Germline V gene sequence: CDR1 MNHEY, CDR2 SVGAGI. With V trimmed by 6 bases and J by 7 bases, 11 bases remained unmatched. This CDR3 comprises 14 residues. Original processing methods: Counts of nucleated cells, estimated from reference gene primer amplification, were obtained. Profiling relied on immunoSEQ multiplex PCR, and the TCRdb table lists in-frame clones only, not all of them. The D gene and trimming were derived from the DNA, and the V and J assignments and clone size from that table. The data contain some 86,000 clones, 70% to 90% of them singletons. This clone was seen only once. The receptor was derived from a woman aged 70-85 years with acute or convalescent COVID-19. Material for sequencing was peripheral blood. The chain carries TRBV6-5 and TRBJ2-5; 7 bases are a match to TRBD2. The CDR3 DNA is TGTGCCAGCAGGCCGGGACCGGGCGGGGGGACCCAGTACTTC. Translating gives CASRPGPGGGTQYF.